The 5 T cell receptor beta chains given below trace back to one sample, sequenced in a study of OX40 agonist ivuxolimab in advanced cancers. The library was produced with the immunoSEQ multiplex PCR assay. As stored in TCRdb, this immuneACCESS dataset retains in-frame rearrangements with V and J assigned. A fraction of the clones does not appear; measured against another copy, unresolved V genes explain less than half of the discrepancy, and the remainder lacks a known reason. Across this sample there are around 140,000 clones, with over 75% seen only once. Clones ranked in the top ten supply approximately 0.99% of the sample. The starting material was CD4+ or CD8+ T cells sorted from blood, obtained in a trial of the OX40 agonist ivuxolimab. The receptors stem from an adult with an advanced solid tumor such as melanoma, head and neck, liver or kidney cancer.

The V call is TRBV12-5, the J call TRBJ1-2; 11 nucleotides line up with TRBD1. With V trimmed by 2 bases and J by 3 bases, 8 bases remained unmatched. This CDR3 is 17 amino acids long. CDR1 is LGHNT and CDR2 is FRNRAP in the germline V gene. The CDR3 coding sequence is TGTGCTAGTGGTTTGATCTCCGGGACAGGGGGACACTATGGCTACACCTTC. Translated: CASGLISGTGGHYGYTF.

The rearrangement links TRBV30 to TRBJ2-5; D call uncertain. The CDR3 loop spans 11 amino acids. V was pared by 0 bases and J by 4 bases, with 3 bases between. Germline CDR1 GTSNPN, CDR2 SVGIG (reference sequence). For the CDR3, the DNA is TGTGCCTGGAGTGTACCAGAGACCCAGTACTTC. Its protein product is CAWSVPETQYF.

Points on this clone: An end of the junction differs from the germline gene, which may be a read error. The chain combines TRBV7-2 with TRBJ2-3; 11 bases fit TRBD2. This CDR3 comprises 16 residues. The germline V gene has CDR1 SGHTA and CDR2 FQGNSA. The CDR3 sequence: CASSLAGGPHTDTQYF. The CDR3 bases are TGTGCCAGCAGCCTAGCGGGAGGACCTCACACAGATACGCAGTATTTT.

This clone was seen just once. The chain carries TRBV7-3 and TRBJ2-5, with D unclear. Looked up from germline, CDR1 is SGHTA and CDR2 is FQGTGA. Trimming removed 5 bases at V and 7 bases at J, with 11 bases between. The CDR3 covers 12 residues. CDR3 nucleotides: TGTGCCAGCAGCCCCCCGCTAGGGACCCAGTACTTC. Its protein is CASSPPLGTQYF.

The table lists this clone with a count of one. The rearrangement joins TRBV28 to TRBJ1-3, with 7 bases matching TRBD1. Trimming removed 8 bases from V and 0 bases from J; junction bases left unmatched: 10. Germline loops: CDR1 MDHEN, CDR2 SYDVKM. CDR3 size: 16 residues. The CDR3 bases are TGTGCCAGCTTCGGAGGGGGCGAATTCTCTGGAAACACCATATATTTT. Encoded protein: CASFGGGEFSGNTIYF. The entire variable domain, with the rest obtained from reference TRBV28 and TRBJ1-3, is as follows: DVKVTQSSRYLVKRTGEKVFLECVQDMDHENMFWYRQDPGLGLRLIYFSYDVKMKEKGDIPEGYSVSREKKERFSLILESASTNQTSMYLCASFGGGEFSGNTIYFGEGSWLTVV.